This T cell receptor (beta chain) was documented in a study of cytomegalovirus exposure and HLA in healthy donors. The V end lost 6 bases, the J end lost 1 base, and 9 bases lay between the germline ends. In germline, CDR1 is MNHEY, CDR2 SMNVEV (reference sequence). This CDR3 has 13 residues. Primers for the PCR totalled 60 Vbeta and 13 Jbeta. Profiled with immunoSEQ multiplex PCR; TCRdb holds only in-frame clones, not every one. The sample lists under 300,000 clones, around 81% seen once, with under 8% in the top ten. The J gene is TRBJ1-1, the V gene TRBV27; D call uncertain. Sequencing input: PBMCs. The receptor's source is a woman aged 55-70 years in good health and CMV-seropositive. The CDR3 DNA reads TGTGCCAGCAGAAAAGGAGGGAACACTGAAGCTTTCTTT. It yields the protein CASRKGGNTEAFF.